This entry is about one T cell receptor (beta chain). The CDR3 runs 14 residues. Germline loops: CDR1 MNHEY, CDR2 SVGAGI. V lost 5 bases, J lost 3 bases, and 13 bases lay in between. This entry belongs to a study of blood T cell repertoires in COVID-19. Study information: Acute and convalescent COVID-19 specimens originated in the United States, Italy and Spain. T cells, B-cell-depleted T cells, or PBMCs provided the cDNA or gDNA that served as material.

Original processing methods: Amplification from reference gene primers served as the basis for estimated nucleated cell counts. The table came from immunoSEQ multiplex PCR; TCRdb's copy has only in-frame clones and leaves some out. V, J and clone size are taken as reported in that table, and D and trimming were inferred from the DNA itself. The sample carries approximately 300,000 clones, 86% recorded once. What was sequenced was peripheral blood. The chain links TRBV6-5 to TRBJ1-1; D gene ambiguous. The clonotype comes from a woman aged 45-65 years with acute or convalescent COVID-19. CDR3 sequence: CASSRSIADTEAFF. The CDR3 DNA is TGTGCCAGCAGTCGTTCCATCGCGGACACTGAAGCTTTCTTT.